The rows below give T cell receptor beta chains drawn from one sample of a study of B cell selection in AIRE deficiency. Only in-frame clones appear in the TCRdb table, and some are missing; sequencing was by immunoSEQ multiplex PCR. The table lists 4,000 to 6,500 clones, around 87% of them singletons. Sequenced: Tregs sorted from PBMCs. The receptors come from a human donor with AIRE deficiency. CDR3s include the opening cysteine and the closing phenylalanine or tryptophan. The D gene is left open where the match is weak. Clone size, where shown, is once, few, many, or a class for clones that have expanded.

TRBV5-4	TRBJ1-2	NA	NA	CASSLSAGGIYGYTF	TGTGCCAGCAGTTTGTCGGCGGGGGGCATCTATGGCTACACCTTC
TRBV9	TRBJ2-5	TRBD2	NA	CASGRTSGGLETQYF	TGTGCCAGCGGTAGGACTAGCGGGGGGTTAGAGACCCAGTACTTC
TRBV11-3	TRBJ2-7	NA	NA	CASSLEVSSYEQYF	TGTGCCAGCAGCTTAGAGGTTAGCTCCTACGAGCAGTACTTC
TRBV4-3	TRBJ2-3	NA	NA	CASSQGGTEGADTQYF	TGCGCCAGCAGCCAAGGGGGGACCGAGGGGGCAGATACGCAGTATTTT
TRBV14	TRBJ2-3	NA	NA	CASSLTGSDTQYF	TGTGCCAGCAGCCTAACAGGGTCAGATACGCAGTATTTT
TRBV7-2	TRBJ1-3	NA	NA	CASSRAKGDSGNTIYF	TGTGCCAGCAGCCGAGCCAAAGGGGACTCTGGAAACACCATATATTTT
TRBV7-9	TRBJ1-2	TRBD1	NA	CASSLGTGGNYGYTF	TGTGCCAGCAGCTTAGGGACAGGGGGTAACTATGGCTACACCTTC
TRBV19	TRBJ2-1	TRBD2	NA	CASRPGPGLAPDWQFF	TGTGCCAGTAGGCCGGGACCGGGACTAGCCCCGGACTGGCAGTTCTTC
TRBV5-4	TRBJ2-5	NA	NA	CASSWGAGVLETQYF	TGTGCCAGCAGCTGGGGGGCGGGGGTACTGGAGACCCAGTACTTC
TRBV28	TRBJ2-7	NA	NA	CASSSGTRETYEQYF	TGTGCCAGCAGCAGTGGGACCAGGGAGACCTACGAGCAGTACTTC
TRBV29-1	TRBJ2-4	NA	NA	CSVRDHAKNIQYF	TGCAGCGTCCGGGACCATGCCAAAAACATTCAGTACTTC
TRBV29-1	TRBJ2-2	NA	NA	CSVVARQGITGELFF	TGCAGCGTTGTAGCGAGGCAGGGGATCACCGGGGAGCTGTTTTTT
TRBV11-3	TRBJ2-1	TRBD2	NA	CASSPREGVYNEQFF	TGTGCCAGCAGCCCCCGGGAGGGGGTGTACAATGAGCAGTTCTTC
TRBV6-5	TRBJ2-2	NA	few	CASYSSNTGELFF	TGTGCCAGCTACAGCTCGAACACCGGGGAGCTGTTTTTT
TRBV4-2	TRBJ2-7	TRBD2	NA	CASSQDRGLAGGLSYEQYF	TGTGCCAGCAGCCAAGATAGAGGCCTAGCGGGAGGCCTTTCCTACGAGCAGTACTTC
TRBV7-9	TRBJ1-6	NA	NA	CASSFSTGFSPLHF	TGTGCCAGCAGCTTCTCAACCGGGTTTTCACCCCTCCACTTT
TRBV9	TRBJ2-3	NA	NA	CASSVRSRGADTQYF	TGTGCCAGCAGCGTCCGTTCGCGGGGCGCAGATACGCAGTATTTT
TRBV7-3	TRBJ1-6	NA	NA	CASRRRQDSPLHF	TGTGCCAGCAGACGTAGACAGGATTCACCCCTCCACTTT
TRBV4-3	TRBJ2-7	NA	few	CASSQDGIRSYEQYF	TGCGCCAGCAGCCAAGACGGAATTCGCTCCTACGAGCAGTACTTC
TRBV30	TRBJ2-3	NA	NA	CAWTLGSTDTQYF	TGTGCCTGGACCCTTGGCAGCACAGATACGCAGTATTTT
TRBV4-2	TRBJ1-4	NA	NA	CASSQDGRRRAPEKLFF	TGTGCCAGCAGCCAAGATGGGAGGCGCAGGGCCCCCGAAAAACTGTTTTTT
TRBV4-3	TRBJ2-2	NA	NA	CASSLGAASWAGELFF	TGCGCCAGCAGCCTAGGAGCAGCGAGTTGGGCCGGGGAGCTGTTTTTT
TRBV29-1	TRBJ2-7	NA	once	CSVGDTYEQYF	TGCAGCGTTGGGGACACCTACGAGCAGTACTTC
TRBV25-1	TRBJ2-2	TRBD2	NA	CASRGLAASWDTGELFF	TGTGCCAGCAGGGGACTAGCGGCATCATGGGACACCGGGGAGCTGTTTTTT
TRBV6-5	TRBJ1-2	TRBD1	NA	CASSWTGGYGYTF	TGTGCCAGCAGTTGGACAGGGGGCTATGGCTACACCTTC
TRBV6-1	TRBJ2-4	NA	NA	CASIPRGSSVYIQYF	TGTGCCAGCATTCCTAGGGGTTCTAGCGTTTACATTCAGTACTTC
TRBV5-1	TRBJ1-3	NA	NA	CASSFGQGNTIYF	TGCGCCAGCAGCTTTGGCCAGGGAAACACCATATATTTT
TRBV7-2	TRBJ1-6	NA	NA	CASSLSLNAGGLYSPLHF	TGTGCCAGCAGCCTAAGTCTTAATGCAGGCGGACTATATTCACCCCTCCACTTT
TRBV7-9	TRBJ1-2	NA	few	CASSLNGYGYTF	TGTGCCAGCAGCTTAAACGGCTATGGCTACACCTTC
TRBV2	TRBJ2-1	NA	NA	CASEGGVGSYNEQFF	TGTGCCAGCGAGGGGGGAGTGGGGTCGTACAATGAGCAGTTCTTC
TRBV30	TRBJ2-1	NA	NA	CAWSLLAYPRKFF	TGTGCCTGGAGTCTTCTAGCCTACCCAAGGAAGTTCTTC
TRBV14	TRBJ1-1	NA	NA	CASSSRMGSTEAFF	TGTGCCAGCAGCTCGCGGATGGGTTCCACTGAAGCTTTCTTT
TRBV28	TRBJ2-2	NA	NA	CASSRQEDTGELFF	TGTGCCAGCAGTAGACAGGAGGACACCGGGGAGCTGTTTTTT
TRBV7-2	TRBJ1-2	TRBD1	NA	CASSSVTGGYGYTF	TGTGCCAGCAGCTCCGTTACAGGGGGCTATGGCTACACCTTC
TRBV4-2	TRBJ1-6	TRBD1	NA	CASSLIVGTGGDSPLHF	TGTGCCAGCAGCCTCATCGTAGGGACAGGGGGCGATTCACCCCTCCACTTT
TRBV19	TRBJ2-5	NA	once	CASSILTSSETQYF	TGTGCCAGTAGTATTCTTACTAGCTCAGAGACCCAGTACTTC
TRBV27	TRBJ1-1	NA	NA	CASSPPSGLAFF	TGTGCCAGCAGTCCACCGTCGGGTTTAGCTTTCTTT
TRBV5-1	TRBJ1-4	NA	once	CASSLASHEKLFF	TGCGCCAGCAGCTTGGCCAGTCATGAAAAACTGTTTTTT
TRBV11-3	TRBJ2-5	TRBD2	NA	CASSQNLGRLTGTRGETQYF	TGTGCCAGCAGCCAAAACTTAGGCCGCCTTACCGGGACTAGGGGTGAGACCCAGTACTTC
TRBV5-4	TRBJ1-3	TRBD1	NA	CASSLGQGPTSGNTIYF	TGTGCCAGCAGCTTGGGACAGGGGCCTACCTCTGGAAACACCATATATTTT
TRBV11-3	TRBJ2-2	TRBD2	NA	CASSLGTSSGTGELFF	TGTGCCAGCAGCTTAGGGACTAGCAGTGGGACCGGGGAGCTGTTTTTT
TRBV25-1	TRBJ2-5	NA	once	CASSKGRGTETQYF	TGTGCCAGCAGTAAGGGTAGGGGAACAGAGACCCAGTACTTC
TRBV11-1	TRBJ2-7	TRBD2	NA	CASSLGGVLAGSSYEQYF	TGTGCCAGCAGCTTAGGAGGGGTTCTAGCGGGGAGCTCCTACGAGCAGTACTTC
TRBV6-1	TRBJ1-5	NA	NA	CASSEFLADQPQHF	TGTGCCAGCAGTGAATTTCTGGCGGATCAGCCCCAGCATTTT
TRBV2	TRBJ2-5	NA	NA	CASSEGGPTQYF	TGTGCCAGCAGTGAGGGGGGGCCGACCCAGTACTTC
TRBV21-1	TRBJ1-5	NA	NA	CASSKEADGCNQPQHF	TGTGCCAGCAGCAAAGAGGCGGACGGTTGCAATCAGCCCCAGCATTTT
TRBV5-1	TRBJ2-7	TRBD2	NA	CASSFAGGPVEQYF	TGCGCCAGCAGCTTTGCGGGAGGGCCGGTCGAGCAGTACTTC
TRBV21-1	TRBJ2-3	NA	once	CASSARTSGRLTDTQYF	TGTGCCAGCAGCGCCCGGACTAGCGGGAGACTCACAGATACGCAGTATTTT
TRBV7-3	TRBJ2-1	TRBD2	NA	CASSPRLAVRYNEQFF	TGTGCCAGCAGCCCCAGACTAGCGGTTCGGTACAATGAGCAGTTCTTC
TRBV4-2	TRBJ1-2	TRBD1	NA	CASSQDWAQGANYGYTF	TGTGCCAGCAGCCAAGACTGGGCACAGGGGGCTAACTATGGCTACACCTTC
TRBV5-1	TRBJ2-5	NA	once	CASSLTGEETQYF	TGCGCCAGCAGCTTGACGGGAGAAGAGACCCAGTACTTC
TRBV11-3	TRBJ1-2	NA	NA	CASSLDGHNYGYTF	TGTGCCAGCAGCTTAGACGGACATAACTATGGCTACACCTTC
TRBV2	TRBJ1-2	NA	NA	CASSEYEYLYGYTF	TGTGCCAGCAGTGAATATGAGTATCTCTATGGCTACACCTTC
TRBV6-5	TRBJ2-4	NA	NA	CASSSGAKNIQYF	TGTGCCAGCAGTTCGGGTGCCAAAAACATTCAGTACTTC
TRBV7-2	TRBJ2-5	TRBD2	once	CASSLNSGSQETQYF	TGTGCCAGCAGCTTAAATAGCGGGTCCCAGGAGACCCAGTACTTC